This T cell receptor (beta chain) appears in the sequencing data of a study of blood T cells in healthy people across ages (dated by TCRdb to between 2014 and 2017). Notes on the research overall: In model experiments, roughly one uniquely barcoded TCR beta cDNA molecule per two T cells was captured by template switching. To track age-related changes in TCR beta repertoire diversity, the study relied on deep sequencing normalized with unique cDNA molecular identifiers. Four age groups were formed from the donors: young (average roughly 15 years), middle-aged (approximately 40), aged (about 68) and long-lived (around 80). To avoid experimental bias, donors of different ages were spread randomly across the sequencing lanes. Two additional independent replicas of 1 million unique cDNA reads from the same blood draw were analyzed for two donors (one aged 18 to 30 and one aged 80 or older).

Library preparation was by 5' RACE. The sequencer was an Illumina HiSeq 2500. A second 7 to 11 cycle PCR used a sample-barcoded 5' primer and a J-beta primer mix. A template-switch 5' adaptor carrying 12 random nucleotides introduced a unique molecular identifier onto each TCR beta cDNA molecule. Each sample yielded at least 3 million CDR3-containing paired-end reads. All of the RNA was converted into first-strand cDNA using the Mint cDNA synthesis kit, with a TRBC-specific oligonucleotide serving as the primer. Following uracil-DNA glycosylase treatment, a first 18-cycle PCR with universal primers M1SS and BC2_uni_R was performed on all cDNA. The authors' pipeline ran thus. For normalization, 1 million high-quality reads, each with a distinct molecular identifier, were randomly selected from each sample. Instead of being binned into consensus sequences, reads with shared molecular identifiers were discarded. CDR3 identification, clonotype clustering and error correction used MiTCR with a Q25 quality threshold and the strictest error-elimination algorithm. A nonparametric unseen species model using Euler transformation provided a lower-bound estimate of total TCR beta diversity. TCRdb trimmed the raw reads at Q25, called clones with MiXCR and kept productive beta chains. Under each unique CDR3 protein, matching rows form one entry showing the most common genes and DNA. None of the V and J calls come from the authors' own analysis; TCRdb made them. The sample table records 650,000 to 800,000 distinct CDR3 sequences; roughly 44% of these occur just once. Clones ranked in the top ten supply approximately 19% of the sample.

Study-wide findings and limitations: A strong correlation was found between observed TCR beta diversity and the percentage of naive T cells measured by flow cytometry. Because donor CMV infection status was unknown, age-related changes in expanded clonotypes were potentially confounded. Bulk unsorted PBMC profiling prevented conclusive comparison of naive and antigen-experienced compartments. As age increased, observed TCR beta diversity per million T cells dropped in a roughly linear way, and a significant reduction was already evident by age 40. Estimates of total diversity based on one million sequenced T cells were considered lower bounds and underestimates. Compared with the aged group, the long-lived group had more naive CD4+ T cells, fewer expanded clones and increased TCR diversity, suggesting age selection.

This clonotype was observed a handful of times. Its antigen is still unknown. Per-nucleotide qualities are absent, and no much larger clonotype sits a single base away. The germline V gene provides CDR1 SGHVS and CDR2 FNYEAQ. V is cut by 2 bases and J by 4 bases, and the space between the germline ends is 11 bases. Spanning cysteine to phenylalanine, the CDR3 consists of 14 amino acids. The kept DNA is CDR3 alone, 42 bases in frame from the first base. The roughly 38 donors, aged about 6 to 95 years, were systemically healthy Caucasian individuals from Russia. About 9.1 milliliters of peripheral blood were collected from each donor into EDTA-treated Vacutainer tubes. Ficoll-Paque density-gradient centrifugation was used to isolate PBMCs, with at least 6.5 million per sample. Total RNA, at least 6 micrograms per sample, was extracted from PBMCs with Trizol reagent. Naive CD45RAhigh/CD27high T cell percentages were measured by flow cytometry on a PBMC aliquot from every donor.

The chain employs TRBV7-6 and TRBJ2-5; the D gene is not confidently resolved. The receptor's source is a man aged 60-69 years in good health. The sequencing input was blood. The CDR3 loop reads CASSLSRGSETQYF. The DNA sequence is TGTGCCAGCAGCTTATCCCGTGGCTCAGAGACCCAGTACTTC.